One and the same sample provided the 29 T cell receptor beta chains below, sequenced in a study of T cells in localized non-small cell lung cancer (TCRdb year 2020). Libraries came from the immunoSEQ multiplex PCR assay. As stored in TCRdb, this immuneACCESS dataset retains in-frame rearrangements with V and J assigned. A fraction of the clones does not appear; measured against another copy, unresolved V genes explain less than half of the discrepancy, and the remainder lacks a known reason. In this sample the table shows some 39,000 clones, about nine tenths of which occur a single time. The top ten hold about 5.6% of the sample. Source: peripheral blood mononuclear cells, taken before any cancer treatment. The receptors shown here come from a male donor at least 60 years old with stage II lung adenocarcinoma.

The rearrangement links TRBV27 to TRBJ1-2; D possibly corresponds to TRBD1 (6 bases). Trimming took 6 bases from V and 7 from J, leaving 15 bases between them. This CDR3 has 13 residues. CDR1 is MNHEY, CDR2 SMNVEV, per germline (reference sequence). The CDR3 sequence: CASSQGTEGGYTF. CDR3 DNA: TGTGCCAGCAGCCAGGGGACGGAAGGTGGCTACACCTTC.

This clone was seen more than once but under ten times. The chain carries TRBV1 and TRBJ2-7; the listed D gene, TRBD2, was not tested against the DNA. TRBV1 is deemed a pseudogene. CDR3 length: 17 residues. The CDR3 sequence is CTSSQDHRVSSPYEQYF. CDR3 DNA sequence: TGCACCAGCAGCCAAGATCACCGAGTCTCCTCACCCTACGAGCAGTACTTC.

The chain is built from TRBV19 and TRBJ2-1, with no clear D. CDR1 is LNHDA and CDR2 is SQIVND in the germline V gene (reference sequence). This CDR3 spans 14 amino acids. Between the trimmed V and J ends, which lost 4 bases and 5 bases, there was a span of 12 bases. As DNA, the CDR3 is TGTGCCAGTAGTAAGATGGGCAGCAACAATGAGCAGTTCTTC. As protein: CASSKMGSNNEQFF.

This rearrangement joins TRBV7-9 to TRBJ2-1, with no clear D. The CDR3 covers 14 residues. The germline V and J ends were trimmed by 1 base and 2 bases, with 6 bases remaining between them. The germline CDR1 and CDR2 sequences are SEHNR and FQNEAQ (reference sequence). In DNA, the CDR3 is TGTGCCAGCAGCTTAGGTAGCACCTACAATGAGCAGTTCTTC. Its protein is CASSLGSTYNEQFF.

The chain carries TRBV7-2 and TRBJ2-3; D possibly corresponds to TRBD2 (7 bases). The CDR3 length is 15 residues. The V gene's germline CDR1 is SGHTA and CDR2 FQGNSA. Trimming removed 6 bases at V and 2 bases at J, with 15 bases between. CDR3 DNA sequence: TGTGCCAGCAGTCGGATGGGGGGGGCCACAGATACGCAGTATTTT. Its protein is CASSRMGGATDTQYF.

The CDR3 reads CASRESNRYEQYF. In DNA, the CDR3 is TGTGCCAGCAGGGAATCCAATCGATACGAGCAGTACTTC. This chain links TRBV28 with TRBJ2-7; no clear D. The germline CDR1 and CDR2 sequences are MDHEN and SYDVKM. The germline V and J ends were trimmed by 6 bases and 4 bases, with 13 bases remaining between them. The CDR3 sequence is 13 residues long.

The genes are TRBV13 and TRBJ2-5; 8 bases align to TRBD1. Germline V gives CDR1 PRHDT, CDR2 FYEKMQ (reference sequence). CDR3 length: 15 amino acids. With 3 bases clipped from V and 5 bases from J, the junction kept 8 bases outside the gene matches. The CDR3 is CASSFGQGKRETQYF. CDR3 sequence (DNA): TGTGCCAGCAGCTTTGGACAGGGTAAAAGGGAGACCCAGTACTTC.

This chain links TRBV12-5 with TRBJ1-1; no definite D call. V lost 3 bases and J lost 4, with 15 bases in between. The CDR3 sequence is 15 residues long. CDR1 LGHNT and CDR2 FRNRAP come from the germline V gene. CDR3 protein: CASGLVSGSTTEAFF. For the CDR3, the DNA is TGTGCTAGTGGTTTAGTTAGTGGCTCGACCACTGAAGCTTTCTTT.

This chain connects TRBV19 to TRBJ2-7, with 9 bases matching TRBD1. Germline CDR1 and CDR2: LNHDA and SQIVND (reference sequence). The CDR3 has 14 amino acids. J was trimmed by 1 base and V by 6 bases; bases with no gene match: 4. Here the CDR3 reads CASSGQGRSYEQYF. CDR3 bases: TGTGCCAGTAGCGGACAGGGGAGGTCCTACGAGCAGTACTTC.

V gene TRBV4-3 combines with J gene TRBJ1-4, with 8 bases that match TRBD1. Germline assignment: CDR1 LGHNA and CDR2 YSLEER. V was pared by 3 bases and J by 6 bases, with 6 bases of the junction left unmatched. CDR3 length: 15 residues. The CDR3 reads CASSHSTGVDEKLFF. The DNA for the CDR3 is TGCGCCAGCAGCCACTCGACAGGGGTTGATGAAAAACTGTTTTTT.

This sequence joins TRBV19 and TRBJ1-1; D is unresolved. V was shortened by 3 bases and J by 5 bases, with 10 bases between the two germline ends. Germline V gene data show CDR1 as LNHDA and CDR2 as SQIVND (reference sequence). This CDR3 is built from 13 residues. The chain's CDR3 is CASSIKVRTEAFF. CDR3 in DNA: TGTGCCAGTAGTATCAAGGTGAGAACTGAAGCTTTCTTT.

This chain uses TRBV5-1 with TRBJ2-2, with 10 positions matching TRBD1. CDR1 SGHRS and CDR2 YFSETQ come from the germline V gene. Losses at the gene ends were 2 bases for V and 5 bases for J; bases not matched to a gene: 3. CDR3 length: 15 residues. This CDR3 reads CASSFTGQGTGELFF. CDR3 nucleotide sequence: TGCGCCAGCAGCTTCACGGGACAGGGGACCGGGGAGCTGTTTTTT.

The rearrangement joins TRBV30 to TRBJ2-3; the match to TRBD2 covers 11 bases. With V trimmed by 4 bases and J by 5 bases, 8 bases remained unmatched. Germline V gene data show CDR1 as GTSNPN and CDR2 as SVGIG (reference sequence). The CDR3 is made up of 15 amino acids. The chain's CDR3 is CAWNLRGTSGDTQYF. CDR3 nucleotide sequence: TGTGCCTGGAACTTACGGGGGACTAGCGGAGATACGCAGTATTTT. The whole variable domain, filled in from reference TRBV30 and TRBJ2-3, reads SQTIHQWPATLVQPVGSPLSLECTVEGTSNPNLYWYRQAAGRGLQLLFYSVGIGQISSEVPQNLSASRPQDRQFILSSKKLLLSDSGFYLCAWNLRGTSGDTQYFGPGTRLTVL.

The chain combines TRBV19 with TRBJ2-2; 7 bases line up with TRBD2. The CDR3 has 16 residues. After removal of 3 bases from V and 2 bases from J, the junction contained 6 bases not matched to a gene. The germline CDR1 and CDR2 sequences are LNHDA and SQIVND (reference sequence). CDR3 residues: CASSIWKRGNTGELFF. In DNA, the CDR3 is TGTGCCAGTAGTATTTGGAAGCGGGGAAACACCGGGGAGCTGTTTTTT.

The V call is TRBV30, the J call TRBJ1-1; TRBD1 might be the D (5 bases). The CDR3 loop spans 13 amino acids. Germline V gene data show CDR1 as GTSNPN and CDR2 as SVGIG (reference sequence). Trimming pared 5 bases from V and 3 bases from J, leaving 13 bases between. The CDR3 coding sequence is TGTGCCTGGGAGGGGAATCCGGACACTGAAGCTTTCTTT. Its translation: CAWEGNPDTEAFF.

The CDR3 DNA follows: TGTGCCAGCAGCTCCGACCCGGAGGGAGTCTATGGCTACACCTTC. It codes for CASSSDPEGVYGYTF. The chain links TRBV7-9 to TRBJ1-2; D is undetermined. The CDR3 runs to 15 residues. Between the trimmed V and J ends, which lost 4 bases and 4 bases, there was a span of 16 bases. Germline V CDR1 and CDR2: SEHNR, FQNEAQ (reference sequence).

The DNA for the CDR3 is TGTGCCAGCAGTTTATTGGGGACAGGGAAGGCCGGGGAGCTGTTTTTT. It translates to CASSLLGTGKAGELFF. J is TRBJ2-2 and V is TRBV28; TRBD1 matches 9 bases. The CDR3 covers 16 residues. The V gene end was trimmed by 1 base and the J gene end by 6 bases; junction bases not matched to a gene: 6. CDR1 MDHEN and CDR2 SYDVKM come from the germline V gene.

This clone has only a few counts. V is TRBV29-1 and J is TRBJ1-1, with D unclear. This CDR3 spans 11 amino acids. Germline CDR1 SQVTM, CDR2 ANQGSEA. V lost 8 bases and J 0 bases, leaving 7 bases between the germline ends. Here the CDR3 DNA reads TGCAGCTCCAGGTTGAACACTGAAGCTTTCTTT. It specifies CSSRLNTEAFF.

The CDR3 sequence is CASRGGQGVGNTEAFF. CDR3 bases: TGTGCCAGCAGGGGTGGACAGGGAGTGGGAAACACTGAAGCTTTCTTT. This chain links TRBV5-5 with TRBJ1-1, with 8 bases lining up with TRBD1. The CDR3 spans 16 residues. V lost 5 bases, J lost 2 bases, and 11 bases stayed unmatched. Looked up from germline, CDR1 is SGHKS and CDR2 is YYEKEE (reference sequence).

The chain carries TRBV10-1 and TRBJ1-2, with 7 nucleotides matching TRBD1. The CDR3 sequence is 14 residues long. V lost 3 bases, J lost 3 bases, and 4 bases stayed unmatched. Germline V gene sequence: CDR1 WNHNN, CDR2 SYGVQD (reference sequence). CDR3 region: CASSEGGSDYGYTF. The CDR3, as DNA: TGCGCCAGCAGTGAAGGGGGCTCGGACTATGGCTACACCTTC.

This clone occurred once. The DNA for the CDR3 is TGTGCCAGCAGCCAAGGGACAGAGATCTCTGGAAACACCATATATTTT. This encodes CASSQGTEISGNTIYF. The V and J genes are TRBV4-2 and TRBJ1-3; a weak D match, TRBD1 (6 bases). The CDR3 contains 16 residues. The germline CDR1 and CDR2 sequences are LGHNA and YNFKEQ. Trimming stripped 1 base from V and 0 bases from J, with 10 bases between.

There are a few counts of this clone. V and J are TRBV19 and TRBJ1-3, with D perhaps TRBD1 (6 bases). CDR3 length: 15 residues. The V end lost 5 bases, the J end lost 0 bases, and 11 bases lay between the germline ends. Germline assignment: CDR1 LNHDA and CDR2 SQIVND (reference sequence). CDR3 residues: CASSSDRSSGNTIYF. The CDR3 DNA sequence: TGTGCCAGTAGTTCCGACAGGAGCTCTGGAAACACCATATATTTT.

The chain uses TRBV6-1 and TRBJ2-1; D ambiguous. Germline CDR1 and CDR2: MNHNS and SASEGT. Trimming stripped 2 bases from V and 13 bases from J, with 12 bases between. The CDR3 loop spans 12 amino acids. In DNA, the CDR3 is TGTGCCAGCAGTGAATCATCGGTCCTTCAGTTCTTC. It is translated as CASSESSVLQFF.

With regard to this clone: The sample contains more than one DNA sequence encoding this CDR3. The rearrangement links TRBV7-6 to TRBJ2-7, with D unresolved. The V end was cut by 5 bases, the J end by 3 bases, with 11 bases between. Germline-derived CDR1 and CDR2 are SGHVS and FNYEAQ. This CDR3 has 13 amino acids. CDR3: CASSPGPNYEQYF. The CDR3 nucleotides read TGTGCCAGCAGCCCCGGGCCTAACTACGAGCAGTACTTC.

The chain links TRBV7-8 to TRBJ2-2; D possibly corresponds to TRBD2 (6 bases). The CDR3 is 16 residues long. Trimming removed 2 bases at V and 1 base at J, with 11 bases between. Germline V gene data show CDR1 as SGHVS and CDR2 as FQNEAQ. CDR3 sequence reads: CASSLRSSENTGELFF. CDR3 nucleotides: TGTGCCAGCAGCTTACGGTCTAGCGAGAACACCGGGGAGCTGTTTTTT.

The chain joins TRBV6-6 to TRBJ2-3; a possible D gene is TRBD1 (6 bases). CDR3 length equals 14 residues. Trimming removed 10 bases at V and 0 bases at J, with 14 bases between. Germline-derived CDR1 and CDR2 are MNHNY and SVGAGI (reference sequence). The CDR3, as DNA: TGTGCCACCCTATCACAGGGTAGCACAGATACGCAGTATTTT. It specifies CATLSQGSTDTQYF.

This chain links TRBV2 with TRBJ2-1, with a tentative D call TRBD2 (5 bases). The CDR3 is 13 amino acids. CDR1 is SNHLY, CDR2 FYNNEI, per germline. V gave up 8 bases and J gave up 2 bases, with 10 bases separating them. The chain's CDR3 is CASGSLAYNEQFF. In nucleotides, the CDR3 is TGTGCCAGCGGGAGTCTGGCCTACAATGAGCAGTTCTTC.

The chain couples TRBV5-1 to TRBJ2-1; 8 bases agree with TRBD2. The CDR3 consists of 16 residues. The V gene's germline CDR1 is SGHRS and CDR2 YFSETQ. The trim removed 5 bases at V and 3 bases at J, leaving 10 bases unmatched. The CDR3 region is CASSLPSGSVYNEQFF. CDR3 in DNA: TGCGCCAGCAGTCTCCCAAGCGGGAGTGTCTACAATGAGCAGTTCTTC.

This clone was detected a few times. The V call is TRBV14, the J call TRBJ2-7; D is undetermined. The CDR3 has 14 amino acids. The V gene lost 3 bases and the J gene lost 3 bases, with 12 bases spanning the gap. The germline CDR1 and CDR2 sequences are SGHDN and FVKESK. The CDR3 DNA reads TGTGCCAGCAGCCAGCTGGAGTTCTACTACGAGCAGTACTTC. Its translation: CASSQLEFYYEQYF.